This T cell receptor beta chain was observed in a study of cytomegalovirus exposure and HLA in healthy donors. Across the study: There were several hundred genotyped donors. Of these, roughly 80% fell in the genetic ancestry cluster associated with self-reported Caucasian donors.

As to this clone: Its antigen remains unidentified.

The PCR contained 60 Vbeta and 13 Jbeta primers. Data came from immunoSEQ multiplex PCR; TCRdb stores just in-frame clones and leaves some out. The data show around 99,000 clones, with approximately 71% seen just once and roughly 5.3% held by the top ten. This CDR3 spans 14 amino acids. V dropped 5 bases and J dropped 1 base, with 11 bases sitting between them. Germline V gene sequence: CDR1 SGHTA, CDR2 FQGNSA. Broader study findings: Some TCR beta chains (roughly 150 of them) were listed as cytomegalovirus-associated.

This sequence joins TRBV7-2 and TRBJ2-5; possibly TRBD1 for D (5 bases). Sequences were obtained from PBMCs. This TCR derives from a woman aged 70-85 years in good health and CMV-seropositive. For the CDR3, the DNA is TGTGCCAGCAGCCCCAACAGGATCCAAGAGACCCAGTACTTC. This sequence encodes CASSPNRIQETQYF.